This T cell receptor beta chain was recovered during a study of control samples from healthy donors and cancer patients. The protocol was immunoSEQ multiplex PCR, while the TCRdb copy is restricted to in-frame clones and leaves out a portion. The sample has 150,000 to 200,000 clones, 80% to 90% seen once; the top ten hold under 2%. This CDR3 has 14 residues. Germline V gene data show CDR1 as SGHAT and CDR2 as FQNNGV. Trimming removed 4 bases at V and 1 base at J, with 10 bases between. The chain carries TRBV11-2 and TRBJ2-5; tentative D call: TRBD1 (6 bases). The source is a man between 18 and 29 years old in good health. The specimen was blood. The DNA for the CDR3 is TGTGCCAGCAGCTACGGGACAACCCAAGAGACCCAGTACTTC. As protein: CASSYGTTQETQYF.